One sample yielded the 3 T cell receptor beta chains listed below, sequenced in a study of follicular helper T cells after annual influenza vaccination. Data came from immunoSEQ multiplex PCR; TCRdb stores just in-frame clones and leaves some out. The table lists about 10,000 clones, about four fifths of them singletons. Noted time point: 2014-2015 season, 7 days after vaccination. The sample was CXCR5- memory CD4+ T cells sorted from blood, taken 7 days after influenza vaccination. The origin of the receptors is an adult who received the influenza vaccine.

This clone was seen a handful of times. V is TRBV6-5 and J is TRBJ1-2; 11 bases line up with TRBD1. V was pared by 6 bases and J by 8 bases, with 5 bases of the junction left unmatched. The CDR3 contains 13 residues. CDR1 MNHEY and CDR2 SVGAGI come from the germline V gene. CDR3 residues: CASRMDRGRGYTF. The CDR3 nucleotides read TGTGCCAGCAGAATGGACAGGGGGCGAGGCTACACCTTC.

The CDR3 nucleotides are TGCGCCAGCCATTTGGGGGCCGTGAGCTCCTACAATGAGCAGTTCTTC. Translated: CASHLGAVSSYNEQFF. The chain is built from TRBV5-1 and TRBJ2-1; D perhaps matches TRBD1 (6 bases). The length of the CDR3 is 16 residues. V lost 7 bases and J 0 bases, leaving 17 bases between the germline ends. CDR1 and CDR2 from the germline V gene are SGHRS and YFSETQ.

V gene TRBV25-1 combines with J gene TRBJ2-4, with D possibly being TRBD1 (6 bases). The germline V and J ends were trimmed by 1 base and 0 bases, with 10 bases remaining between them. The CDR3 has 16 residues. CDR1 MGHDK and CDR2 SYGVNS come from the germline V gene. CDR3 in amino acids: CASSESGQIAKNIQYF. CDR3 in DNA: TGTGCCAGCAGTGAATCTGGACAGATAGCCAAAAACATTCAGTACTTC.